This is a list of T cell receptor beta chains from one sample in a study of cytomegalovirus exposure and HLA in healthy donors. Generated by immunoSEQ multiplex PCR, the TCRdb table keeps only in-frame clones and is missing some. The sample has some 110,000 clones, about 84% seen once. The sequenced sample consisted of PBMCs. The receptor source for this set is a man in his forties or fifties in good health and CMV-seronegative. Both conserved end residues are part of each CDR3. The D gene is left open where the match is weak. Not all rows give a size; the values are once, few, many and, for expanded clones, a class.

TRBJ2-7 TRBV30 - - CAWNPRQITGLEQYF TGTGCCTGGAACCCACGACAGATTACCGGTCTCGAGCAGTACTTC
TRBJ1-6 TRBV27 - TRBD1 CASSPQGISPLHF TGTGCCAGCAGCCCACAGGGGATATCACCCCTCCACTTT
TRBJ1-4 TRBV2 - - CASKDLAKNEKLFF TGTGCCAGCAAGGACCTAGCAAAAAATGAAAAACTGTTTTTT
TRBJ1-2 TRBV7-2 - - CASSPDPPGGYGYTF TGTGCCAGCAGCCCCGACCCTCCGGGGGGCTATGGCTACACCTTC
TRBJ2-6 TRBV27 - - CASSYTGANVLTF TGTGCCAGCAGTTATACTGGGGCCAACGTCCTGACTTTC
TRBJ2-7 TRBV7-9 - - CASSSFSYEQYF TGTGCCAGCAGCTCTTTCTCCTACGAGCAGTACTTC
TRBJ1-2 TRBV7-2 - TRBD1 CASSLAGQNYGYTF TGTGCCAGCAGCTTAGCGGGACAGAACTATGGCTACACCTTC
TRBJ2-3 TRBV21-1 - - CASSKGLAGGTDTQYF TGTGCCAGCAGCAAGGGACTAGCGGGGGGCACAGATACGCAGTATTTT
TRBJ2-1 TRBV5-8 once - CASSLERLRGNEQFF TGTGCCAGCAGCTTGGAACGCCTAAGAGGCAATGAGCAGTTCTTC
TRBJ1-5 TRBV9 - - CASSSAEPNQPQHF TGTGCCAGCAGCTCAGCGGAACCCAATCAGCCCCAGCATTTT
TRBJ1-2 TRBV4-3 - - CASSQDIGPGEDYGYTF TGCGCCAGCAGCCAAGACATAGGCCCCGGAGAAGATTATGGCTACACCTTC
TRBJ2-3 TRBV10-3 - TRBD2 CAISGTSGGTDTQYF TGTGCCATCAGTGGTACTAGCGGGGGGACAGATACGCAGTATTTT
TRBJ2-1 TRBV30 few TRBD1 CAGDRASYNEQFF TGTGCCGGGGACAGGGCATCCTACAATGAGCAGTTCTTC
TRBJ2-1 TRBV6-1 - - CASSWAVSDEQFF TGTGCCAGCAGCTGGGCAGTAAGTGATGAGCAGTTCTTC
TRBJ1-2 TRBV4-2 - - CASSQPRDKSGYTF TGTGCCAGCAGCCAACCCCGGGACAAAAGTGGCTACACCTTC
TRBJ1-4 TRBV6-5 - - CASSRQLNEKLFF TGTGCCAGCAGCCGACAGCTCAATGAAAAACTGTTTTTT
TRBJ1-3 TRBV5-4 - - CASSWGGPGNTIYF TGTGCCAGCAGCTGGGGAGGACCTGGAAACACCATATATTTT
TRBJ2-1 TRBV7-2 - TRBD2 CASSLVQAAGGYNEQFF TGTGCCAGCAGCTTAGTGCAGGCAGCGGGGGGTTATAATGAGCAGTTCTTC
TRBJ1-2 TRBV27 - - CASSPTGEYGYTF TGTGCCAGCAGCCCCACTGGTGAATATGGCTACACCTTC
TRBJ2-2 TRBV14 - - CASSQNSYTGELFF TGTGCCAGCAGCCAGAACAGCTACACCGGGGAGCTGTTTTTT
TRBJ2-1 TRBV27 - TRBD1 CASRNGTGALIEQFF TGTGCCAGCAGGAACGGGACAGGGGCCCTCATTGAGCAGTTCTTC
TRBJ2-7 TRBV5-3 - TRBD1 CARSGPGTGTPYEQYF TGTGCCAGAAGCGGGCCGGGGACAGGGACCCCCTACGAGCAGTACTTC
TRBJ1-1 TRBV19 once - CASSIVGGNTEAFF TGTGCCAGTAGTATAGTAGGAGGGAACACTGAAGCTTTCTTT
TRBJ2-1 TRBV7-9 few - CSSSWGRGEQFF TGTTCCAGCAGCTGGGGCAGGGGAGAGCAGTTCTTC
TRBJ1-5 TRBV6-1 - TRBD1 CASSDVGGVQPQHF TGTGCCAGCAGTGATGTAGGGGGCGTTCAGCCCCAGCATTTT
TRBJ2-1 TRBV6-5 - - CASRDWANNEQFF TGTGCCAGCAGGGATTGGGCTAACAATGAGCAGTTCTTC
TRBJ2-5 TRBV11-2 - - CASSFLSTAQETQYF TGTGCCAGCAGCTTTTTGTCGACAGCCCAAGAGACCCAGTACTTC
TRBJ1-1 TRBV10-3 - TRBD1 CASSTGDQAEAFF TGTGCCTCAAGCACAGGGGATCAGGCTGAAGCTTTCTTT
TRBJ2-6 TRBV7-2 - - CASTLGASGANGLTF TGTGCCAGCACCCTCGGAGCTTCTGGGGCCAACGGCCTGACTTTC